This T cell receptor (beta chain) was identified in a study of T cell responses to AZD1222 COVID-19 vaccine. Study information: Second-dose groups at about 4 or about 12 weeks were pooled. Study-wide points: The study identified only 6 or 7 AZD1222 recipients as seropositive at baseline. Clonal diversity was possibly underestimated, and white British individuals and females predominated among donors.

TCRdb's copy holds only in-frame clones and misses some; the assay was immunoSEQ multiplex PCR. Of about 190,000 clones detected, roughly 88% appear once; the ten largest clones hold 0.99%. About this clone itself: The antigen is not known.

This TCR was recovered from an adult in good health. The source material was peripheral blood, sampled on day 0 of AZD1222 vaccination.

The CDR3 loop reads CASSPDRRSSYNSPLHF. Here the CDR3 DNA reads TGTGCCAGCAGCCCCGACAGGCGAAGCTCCTATAATTCACCCCTCCACTTT. V gene TRBV3-1 (or the pseudogene TRBV3-2) combines with J gene TRBJ1-6, with a possible D match to TRBD1 (6 bases). V was shortened by 4 bases and J by 0 bases, with 13 bases between the two germline ends. Germline lookup yields CDR1 LGHDT and CDR2 YNNKEL (reference sequence). The CDR3 has 17 residues.